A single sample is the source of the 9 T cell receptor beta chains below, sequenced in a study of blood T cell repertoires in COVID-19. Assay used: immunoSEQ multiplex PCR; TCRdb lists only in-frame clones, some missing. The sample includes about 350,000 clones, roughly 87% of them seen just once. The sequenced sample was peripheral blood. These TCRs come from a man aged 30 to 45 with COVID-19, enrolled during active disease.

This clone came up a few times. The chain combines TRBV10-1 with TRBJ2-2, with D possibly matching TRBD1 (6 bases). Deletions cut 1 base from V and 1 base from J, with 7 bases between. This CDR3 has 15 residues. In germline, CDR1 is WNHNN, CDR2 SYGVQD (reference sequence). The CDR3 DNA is TGCGCCAGCAGTGAGTTACAGGGGAACACCGGGGAGCTGTTTTTT. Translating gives CASSELQGNTGELFF.

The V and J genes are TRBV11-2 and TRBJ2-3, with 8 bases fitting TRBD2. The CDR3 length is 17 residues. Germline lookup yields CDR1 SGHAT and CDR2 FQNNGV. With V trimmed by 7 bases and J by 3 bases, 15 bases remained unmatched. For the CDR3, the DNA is TGTGCCAGCACCTCCGGCACGGGGGGGGTAAGGACAGATACGCAGTATTTT. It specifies CASTSGTGGVRTDTQYF.

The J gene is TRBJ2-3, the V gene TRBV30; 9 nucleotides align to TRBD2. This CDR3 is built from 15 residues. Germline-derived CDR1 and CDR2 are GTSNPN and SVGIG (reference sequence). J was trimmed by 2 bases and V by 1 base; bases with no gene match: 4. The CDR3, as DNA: TGTGCCTGGAGTGGGCTAGCGGGAAACACAGATACGCAGTATTTT. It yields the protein CAWSGLAGNTDTQYF.

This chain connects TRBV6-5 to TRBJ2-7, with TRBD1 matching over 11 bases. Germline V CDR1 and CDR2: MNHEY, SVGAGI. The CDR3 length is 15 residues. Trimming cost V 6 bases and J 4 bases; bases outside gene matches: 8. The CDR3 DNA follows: TGTGCCAGCAGGGAGGGGGACAGGGGGAATTACGAGCAGTACTTC. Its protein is CASREGDRGNYEQYF.

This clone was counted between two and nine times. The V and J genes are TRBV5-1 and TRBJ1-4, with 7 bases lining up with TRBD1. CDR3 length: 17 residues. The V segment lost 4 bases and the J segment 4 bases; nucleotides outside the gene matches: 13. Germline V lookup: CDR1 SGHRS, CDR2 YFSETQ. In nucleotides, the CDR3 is TGCGCCAGCAGCCCCATCCCTTTACAGGGGATTAATGAAAAACTGTTTTTT. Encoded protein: CASSPIPLQGINEKLFF.

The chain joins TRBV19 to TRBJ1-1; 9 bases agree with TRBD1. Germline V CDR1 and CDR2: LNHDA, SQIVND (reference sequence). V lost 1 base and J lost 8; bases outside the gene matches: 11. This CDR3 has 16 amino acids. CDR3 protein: CASSIGTGAYPTEAFF. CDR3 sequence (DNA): TGTGCCAGTAGTATAGGGACAGGGGCGTACCCGACGGAAGCTTTCTTT.

This CDR3 is CASSPGLAVYNEQFF. In DNA, the CDR3 is TGTGCCAGCAGCCCGGGACTAGCGGTATACAATGAGCAGTTCTTC. This chain links TRBV7-8 with TRBJ2-1; 11 bases fit TRBD2. The CDR3 has 15 amino acids. CDR1 is SGHVS and CDR2 is FQNEAQ in the germline V gene. Losses at the gene ends were 5 bases for V and 4 bases for J; bases not matched to a gene: 4.

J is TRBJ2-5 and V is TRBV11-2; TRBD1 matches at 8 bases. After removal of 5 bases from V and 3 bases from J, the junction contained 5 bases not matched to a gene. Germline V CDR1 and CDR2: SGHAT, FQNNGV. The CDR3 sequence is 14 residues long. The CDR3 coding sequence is TGTGCCAGCAGCCAACACAGGGGGGAAGAGACCCAGTACTTC. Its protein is CASSQHRGEETQYF.

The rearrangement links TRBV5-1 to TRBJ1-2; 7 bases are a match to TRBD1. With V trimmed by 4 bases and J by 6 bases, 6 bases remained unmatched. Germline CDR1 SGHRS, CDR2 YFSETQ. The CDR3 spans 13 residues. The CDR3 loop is CASSQETGNGYTF. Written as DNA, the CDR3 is TGCGCCAGCAGCCAGGAGACAGGGAATGGCTACACCTTC.